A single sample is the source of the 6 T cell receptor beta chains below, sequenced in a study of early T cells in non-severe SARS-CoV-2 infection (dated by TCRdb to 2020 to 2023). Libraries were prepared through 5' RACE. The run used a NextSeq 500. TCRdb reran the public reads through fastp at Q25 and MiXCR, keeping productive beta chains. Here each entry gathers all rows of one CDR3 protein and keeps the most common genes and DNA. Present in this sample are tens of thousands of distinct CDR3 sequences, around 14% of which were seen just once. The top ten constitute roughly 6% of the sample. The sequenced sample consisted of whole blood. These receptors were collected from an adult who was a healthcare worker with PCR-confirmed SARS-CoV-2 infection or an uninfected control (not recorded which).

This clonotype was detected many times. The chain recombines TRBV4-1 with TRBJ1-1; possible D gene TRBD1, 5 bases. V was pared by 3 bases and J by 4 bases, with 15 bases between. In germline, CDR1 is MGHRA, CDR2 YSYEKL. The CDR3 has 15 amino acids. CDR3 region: CASSHPMGTLTEAFF. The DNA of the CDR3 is TGCGCCAGCAGCCATCCTATGGGGACTCTCACTGAAGCTTTCTTT.

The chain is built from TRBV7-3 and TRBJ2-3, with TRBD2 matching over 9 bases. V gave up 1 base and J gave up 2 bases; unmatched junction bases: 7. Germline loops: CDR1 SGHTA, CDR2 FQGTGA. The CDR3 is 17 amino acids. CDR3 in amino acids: CASSLMPASGVTDTQYF. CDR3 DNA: TGTGCCAGCAGCTTAATGCCGGCTAGCGGGGTCACAGATACGCAGTATTTT.

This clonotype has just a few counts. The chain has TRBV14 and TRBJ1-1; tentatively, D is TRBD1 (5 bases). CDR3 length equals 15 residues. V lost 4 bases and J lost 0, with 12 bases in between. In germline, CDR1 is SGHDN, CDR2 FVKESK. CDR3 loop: CASSPRTSMNTEAFF. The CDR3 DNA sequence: TGTGCCAGCAGCCCTCGGACAAGCATGAACACTGAAGCTTTCTTT.

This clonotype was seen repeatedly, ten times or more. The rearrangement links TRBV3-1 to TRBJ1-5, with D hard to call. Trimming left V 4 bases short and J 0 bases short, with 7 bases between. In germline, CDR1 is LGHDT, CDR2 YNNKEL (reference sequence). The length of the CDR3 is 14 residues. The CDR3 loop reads CASSPVYSNQPQHF. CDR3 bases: TGTGCCAGCAGCCCCGTTTATAGCAATCAGCCCCAGCATTTT.

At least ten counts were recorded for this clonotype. CDR3 residues: CASSPTSGGLSPLGTDTQYF. CDR3 coding DNA: TGTGCCAGCAGCCCTACTAGCGGGGGACTTAGTCCCTTGGGCACAGATACGCAGTATTTT. V gene TRBV3-1 combines with J gene TRBJ2-3; 11 positions match TRBD2. There are 20 residues in the CDR3. Germline CDR1 is LGHDT and CDR2 is YNNKEL (reference sequence). V trimming: 4 bases; J trimming: 1 base; junction bases outside the gene matches: 16.

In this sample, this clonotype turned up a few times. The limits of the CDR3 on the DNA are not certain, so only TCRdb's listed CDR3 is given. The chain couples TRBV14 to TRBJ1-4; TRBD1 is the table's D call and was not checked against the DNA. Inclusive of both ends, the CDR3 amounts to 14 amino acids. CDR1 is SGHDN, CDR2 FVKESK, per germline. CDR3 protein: CASSQVGTGSDQFF.